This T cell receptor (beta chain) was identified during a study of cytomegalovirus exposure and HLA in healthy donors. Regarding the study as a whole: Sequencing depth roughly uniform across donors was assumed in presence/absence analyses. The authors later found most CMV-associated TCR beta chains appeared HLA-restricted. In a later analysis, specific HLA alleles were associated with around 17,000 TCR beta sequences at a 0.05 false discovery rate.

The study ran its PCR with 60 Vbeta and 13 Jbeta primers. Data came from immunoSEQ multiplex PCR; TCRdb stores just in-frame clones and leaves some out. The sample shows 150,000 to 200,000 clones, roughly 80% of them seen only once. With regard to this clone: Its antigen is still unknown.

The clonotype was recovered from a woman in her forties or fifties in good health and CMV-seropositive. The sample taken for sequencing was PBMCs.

CDR3 protein: CASSPGGYTEAFF. CDR3 sequence (DNA): TGTGCCAGCAGCCCCGGTGGTTACACTGAAGCTTTCTTT. The gene calls are TRBV5-5 and TRBJ1-1; the D is unclear. The germline V gene encodes CDR1 SGHKS and CDR2 YYEKEE (reference sequence). Trimming removed 4 bases from V and 3 bases from J, with 10 bases in between. This CDR3 spans 13 amino acids.